Given below is one T cell receptor beta chain in context. A few counts support this clonotype. Its target antigen remains unknown. Base qualities are not at hand, and no much larger clone is one base apart. This entry comes from a study of human T cells and chemical hapten exposure (TCRdb year 2021). General notes on the study: For sensitization, 2% DPC in acetone was applied to a 2 cm by 2 cm area of upper inner arm skin. Alopecia areata with under or over 50% scalp involvement, alopecia totalis and alopecia universalis were represented in the patient cohort, which was mostly female. Roughly 30 alopecia patients gave blood for TCR sequencing at one to four time points (pre-sensitization, 2, 6 and 24 weeks). Weekly therapeutic DPC doses were additionally applied to the scalp of patients throughout the roughly 24-week study period. Blood samples were taken from patients before sensitization (week 0) and at 2, 6 and about 24 weeks after DPC sensitization. In alopecia patients, the study followed how the peripheral blood TCR repertoire changed in vivo over primary and secondary sensitization to diphenylcyclopropenone (DPC), a hapten. Patch testing was performed on the upper back with Finn chambers containing 0.01% DPC, and the patch tests were scored after 6 days according to International Contact Dermatitis Research Group standards. Libraries were pooled for sequencing, and variation in per-sample TCR yields was attributed mainly to small differences in library volumes within the pool. What the study reported, not specific to this receptor: Because every patient had alopecia, a presumed autoimmune disease, the patients' immune response might differ from that of healthy individuals. A positive correlation was found between the number of PT1 expanded TCRs and patch test score, with significance reached at thresholds 8, 16 and 32 but not 4. Compared with pre-sensitization or healthy control sets, expanded TCRs formed significantly more large CDR3 similarity clusters, which is consistent with antigen-driven responses. After repeated subsampling, the strength of the expansion versus patch-test correlation and the threshold at which it became significant changed. No change with DPC sensitization was found in the number of TCRs above 1 in 1000 frequency, and no evidence of global repertoire structure alterations was found.

The sample's time point label is to be understood as: patch test 3, about 24 weeks after DPC sensitization. The treatment or condition label, read with the paper, signifies: therapeutic diphenylcyclopropenone sensitization with weekly scalp DPC. Blood at each patch-test visit was drawn before the patch test was applied. Patients were considered eligible if aged 18 to 70, diagnosed with alopecia and deemed suitable for DPC therapy, and patients were excluded if pregnant. Total RNA was extracted from unfractionated whole blood that had been collected in Tempus Blood RNA tubes. Libraries were made using RACE. Sequencing was carried out with a NextSeq 500. Library preparation attached unique molecular identifiers to individual cDNA molecules for quantitative, reproducible TCR counting. For every blood RNA sample, sequencing covered both the TCR alpha and TCR beta chains. In the authors' own workflow: The median number of TCRs per sample was roughly 94,000, ranging from about 23,224 to 700,000. V, J and CDR3 annotation of the TCR reads was performed with the Decombinator software suite. For PS versus PT1 abundance plots, all samples were subsampled to the same number of TCRs (28,000). Expanded TCRs were defined as absent before sensitization and observed at least eight times at the 2-week time point. In-frame beta chains were kept once TCRdb had trimmed the public reads at Q25 with fastp and called clones with MiXCR. Every entry covers one CDR3 protein and lists the most common genes and DNA from its rows. TCRdb's processing, not the authors', yielded these V and J calls. The sample table contains roughly 150,000 distinct CDR3 sequences; only one count was recorded for about a quarter of them. The ten biggest clones cover around 1.9% of the sample.

Ends trimmed: V by 6 bases, J by 8 bases; bases unmatched to a gene: 5. CDR1 and CDR2, per the germline V gene, are KGHSH and LQKENI. Its CDR3 holds 12 amino acids, cysteine through phenylalanine. Only the CDR3 DNA is retained, 36 bases long and in frame from the first base. The receptor was derived from a woman between 18 and 29 years old with alopecia areata. Some clones in this sample may be carry-over from other donors' samples. This chain joins TRBV18 to TRBJ2-7; a stretch of 9 junction bases matches TRBD1. Material: whole blood, obtained in connection with sensitization to the hapten diphenylcyclopropenone (DPC). CDR3 loop: CASSQGQGKQYF. The nucleotide sequence reads TGTGCCAGCTCTCAAGGACAGGGGAAGCAGTACTTC.